The rows below give T cell receptor beta chains drawn from one sample of a study of shared clonotypes between healthy human individuals. Clones were sequenced by immunoSEQ multiplex PCR, and TCRdb holds only the in-frame ones, with some missing. The table shows some 2,500,000 clones, with under 95% occurring only once. The sequencing sample was made of naive CD4+ T cells from PBMCs. The receptors stem from a man younger than 35 in good health. Some clones in this sample may be carry-over from other donors' samples. The CDR3 runs from the conserved cysteine through the conserved F or W. D genes are given only for firm matches. Clone size is not always given. Where it is, it says once, few, many or a class for expanded clones.

d_call: TRBD2
j_call: TRBJ2-1
clone_size: -
v_call: TRBV7-3
cdr3_aa: CASSLTRTSNNEQFF
cdr3_nt: TGTGCCAGCAGCTTAACGAGGACTAGTAACAATGAGCAGTTCTTC

d_call: -
j_call: TRBJ1-2
clone_size: -
v_call: TRBV28
cdr3_aa: CASSLRSFNYGYTF
cdr3_nt: TGTGCCAGCAGTTTACGTAGTTTCAACTATGGCTACACCTTC

d_call: TRBD2
j_call: TRBJ2-7
clone_size: -
v_call: TRBV6-5
cdr3_aa: CASNQKAGAIREQYF
cdr3_nt: TGTGCCAGCAACCAAAAAGCGGGAGCTATCCGGGAGCAGTACTTC

d_call: -
j_call: TRBJ2-1
clone_size: -
v_call: TRBV6-4
cdr3_aa: CASRPWPNSYNEQFF
cdr3_nt: TGTGCCAGCAGGCCTTGGCCAAACTCCTACAATGAGCAGTTCTTC

d_call: -
j_call: TRBJ2-7
clone_size: once
v_call: TRBV7-5
cdr3_aa: CARSVWSFF
cdr3_nt: TGTGCCAGAAGCGTCTGGTCCTTCTTC

d_call: -
j_call: TRBJ2-5
clone_size: -
v_call: TRBV7-9
cdr3_aa: CASSGVGNEETQYF
cdr3_nt: TGTGCCAGCAGCGGAGTGGGCAACGAAGAGACCCAGTACTTC

d_call: -
j_call: TRBJ2-7
clone_size: -
v_call: TRBV4-2
cdr3_aa: CASSSPAEPLYEQYF
cdr3_nt: TGTGCCAGCAGCTCGCCCGCGGAGCCCCTATACGAGCAGTACTTC

d_call: -
j_call: TRBJ1-1
clone_size: -
v_call: TRBV27
cdr3_aa: CASSFRGFGGTEAFF
cdr3_nt: TGTGCCAGCAGTTTCAGGGGTTTTGGGGGCACTGAAGCTTTCTTT

d_call: TRBD2
j_call: TRBJ2-7
clone_size: -
v_call: TRBV28
cdr3_aa: CASTGGSPYEQYF
cdr3_nt: TGTGCCAGCACTGGCGGGAGCCCCTACGAGCAGTACTTC

d_call: TRBD1
j_call: TRBJ1-1
clone_size: -
v_call: TRBV14
cdr3_aa: CASSRGTGKTEAFF
cdr3_nt: TGTGCCAGCAGCCGAGGGACAGGGAAAACTGAAGCTTTCTTT

d_call: TRBD1
j_call: TRBJ2-1
clone_size: -
v_call: TRBV28
cdr3_aa: CASTIGGNYNEQFF
cdr3_nt: TGTGCCAGCACCATAGGGGGCAACTACAATGAGCAGTTCTTC

d_call: -
j_call: TRBJ1-4
clone_size: -
v_call: TRBV5-8
cdr3_aa: CASSLGANEKLFF
cdr3_nt: TGTGCCAGCAGCTTGGGAGCCAATGAAAAACTGTTTTTT

d_call: TRBD1
j_call: TRBJ1-1
clone_size: -
v_call: TRBV6-5
cdr3_aa: CASRRTGGEAFF
cdr3_nt: TGTGCCAGCAGGAGGACAGGGGGGGAGGCTTTCTTT

d_call: -
j_call: TRBJ2-1
clone_size: -
v_call: TRBV7-9
cdr3_aa: CARTDRNEQFF
cdr3_nt: TGTGCCAGGACCGACAGAAATGAGCAGTTCTTC

d_call: -
j_call: TRBJ2-1
clone_size: -
v_call: TRBV29-1
cdr3_aa: CSILRDAMRNEQFF
cdr3_nt: TGCAGCATACTAAGGGACGCTATGAGGAATGAGCAGTTCTTC

d_call: -
j_call: TRBJ1-1
clone_size: -
v_call: TRBV28
cdr3_aa: CASSSPGLNTEAFF
cdr3_nt: TGTGCCAGCAGCTCCCCCGGGCTGAACACTGAAGCTTTCTTT

d_call: TRBD2
j_call: TRBJ2-2
clone_size: -
v_call: TRBV7-3
cdr3_aa: CASTWGPLAGTGELFF
cdr3_nt: TGTGCCAGCACCTGGGGGCCACTAGCGGGGACCGGGGAGCTGTTTTTT

d_call: -
j_call: TRBJ2-7
clone_size: -
v_call: TRBV28
cdr3_aa: CASSERGTEQYF
cdr3_nt: TGTGCCAGCAGTGAAAGAGGGACCGAGCAGTACTTC

d_call: -
j_call: TRBJ1-1
clone_size: few
v_call: TRBV21-1
cdr3_aa: CASSNPEGLPARSLGAFF
cdr3_nt: TGTGCCAGCAGCAACCCCGAAGGGCTTCCAGCGCGGTCTCTCGGGGCTTTCTTT

d_call: TRBD2
j_call: TRBJ2-1
clone_size: -
v_call: TRBV4-2
cdr3_aa: CASSQPGLAGHNEQFF
cdr3_nt: TGTGCCAGCAGCCAACCGGGACTAGCGGGCCACAATGAGCAGTTCTTC

d_call: -
j_call: TRBJ2-7
clone_size: -
v_call: TRBV6-5
cdr3_aa: CASRRGLAYEQYF
cdr3_nt: TGTGCCAGCAGGAGAGGACTGGCCTACGAGCAGTACTTC

d_call: TRBD2
j_call: TRBJ2-5
clone_size: -
v_call: TRBV6-5
cdr3_aa: CASSYGAGTSGVAQYF
cdr3_nt: TGTGCCAGCAGTTACGGGGCCGGGACTAGCGGGGTTGCCCAGTACTTC

d_call: -
j_call: TRBJ1-5
clone_size: -
v_call: TRBV30
cdr3_aa: CAWSPGTNSNQPQHF
cdr3_nt: TGTGCCTGGAGTCCGGGGACCAATAGCAATCAGCCCCAGCATTTT

d_call: -
j_call: TRBJ2-1
clone_size: -
v_call: TRBV29-1
cdr3_aa: CSVRGLLANNEQFF
cdr3_nt: TGCAGCGTCAGAGGTCTCCTGGCGAACAATGAGCAGTTCTTC

d_call: -
j_call: TRBJ2-2
clone_size: -
v_call: TRBV27
cdr3_aa: CASSPLGRRAGELFF
cdr3_nt: TGTGCCAGCAGTCCCCTGGGCCGTCGCGCCGGGGAGCTGTTTTTT

d_call: -
j_call: TRBJ2-4
clone_size: -
v_call: TRBV27
cdr3_aa: CASERLNWYF
cdr3_nt: TGTGCCAGCGAGAGGCTTAATTGGTACTTC

d_call: -
j_call: TRBJ2-7
clone_size: -
v_call: TRBV5-1
cdr3_aa: CASSLLTGSYEQYF
cdr3_nt: TGCGCCAGCAGCTTGTTGACAGGCTCCTACGAGCAGTACTTC